This T cell receptor beta chain emerged from a study of beta chain features in type 1 diabetes. Sampling consisted of one heparinised blood draw per donor, averaging around 110 mL. Reverse transcription of all isolated RNA meant that expressed TCRB transcripts were sequenced. Some 3.3 million reads was the average for naive, central memory and regulatory T cell samples. Sequencing used immunoSEQ multiplex PCR; TCRdb keeps in-frame clones, though not all of them. The sample has roughly 250,000 clones; 20% are singletons. The study, taken as a whole, reports: For Type 1 diabetes patients, all four CD4+ subsets carried TCRB CDR3s that were moderately but significantly shorter.

In regard to this clone: The antigen remains unidentified.

Per the germline V gene, CDR1 is SGHRS and CDR2 is YFSETQ. The germline V and J ends were trimmed by 0 bases and 7 bases, with 20 bases remaining between them. This CDR3 has 17 amino acids. This chain connects TRBV5-1 to TRBJ2-1; D perhaps matches TRBD2 (6 bases). The sequencing input was naive CD4+ T cells from blood. The origin of this receptor is a woman aged 40 to 49 with type 1 diabetes. DNA for the CDR3: TGCGCCAGCAGCTTGGAGGGCAGGTCCGGGGGATTGAATGAGCAGTTCTTC. Amino acids: CASSLEGRSGGLNEQFF.